This is a list of T cell receptor beta chains from one sample in a study of blood T cells in healthy people across ages. TCRdb itself ran the 5' RACE reads through MiXCR, one entry per CDR3 protein. The sample holds 1.8 million or so distinct CDR3 sequences, roughly two fifths seen once. Sequencing was carried out using blood. These receptors were obtained from a human donor in good health. The CDR3 runs from the conserved cysteine through the conserved F or W. The order of the fields is D gene, clone size, V gene, J gene, CDR3 DNA, CDR3 protein. A D gene is named only where the DNA matches it firmly. Clone size is not always given. Where it is, it says once, few, many or a class for expanded clones.

d_gene: TRBD1; abundance: once; v_gene: TRBV3-1; j_gene: TRBJ1-2; CDR3nt: TGTGCCAGCAGCTATAGGGGGCCTTGGTACTATGGCTACACCTTC; CDR3aa: CASSYRGPWYYGYTF
d_gene: TRBD2; abundance: few; v_gene: TRBV7-2; j_gene: TRBJ2-3; CDR3nt: TGTGCCAGCGCAACCGGGGGGATTAGCACAGATACGCAGTATTTT; CDR3aa: CASATGGISTDTQYF
d_gene: TRBD1; abundance: .; v_gene: TRBV18; j_gene: TRBJ2-3; CDR3nt: TGTGCCAGCTCACCACGGCAGGGGGTCACAGATACGCAGTATTTT; CDR3aa: CASSPRQGVTDTQYF
d_gene: TRBD2; abundance: few; v_gene: TRBV4-3; j_gene: TRBJ2-3; CDR3nt: TGCGCCAGCAGCCTCGAGACAGCGGGGACAGATACGCAGTATTTT; CDR3aa: CASSLETAGTDTQYF
d_gene: TRBD2; abundance: .; v_gene: TRBV7-2; j_gene: TRBJ2-7; CDR3nt: TGTGCCAGCAGCTTAGCGGTGCGGGGGGCCTACGAGCAGTACTTC; CDR3aa: CASSLAVRGAYEQYF
d_gene: .; abundance: .; v_gene: TRBV5-1; j_gene: TRBJ1-4; CDR3nt: TGCGCCAGCAGCCCCGTGGGGGTAGAAGAAAAACTGTTTTTT; CDR3aa: CASSPVGVEEKLFF
d_gene: .; abundance: few; v_gene: TRBV3-1; j_gene: TRBJ1-3; CDR3nt: TGTGCCAGCAGTCCCCGGACGTTTTCTGGAAACACCATATATTTT; CDR3aa: CASSPRTFSGNTIYF
d_gene: TRBD1; abundance: .; v_gene: TRBV3-1; j_gene: TRBJ2-3; CDR3nt: TGTGCCAGCAGCCCCCTGGGAAGACAGGGTCTTACGCAGTATTTT; CDR3aa: CASSPLGRQGLTQYF
d_gene: TRBD1; abundance: once; v_gene: TRBV12-3/TRBV12-4; j_gene: TRBJ1-1; CDR3nt: TGTGCCAGCAGTCCTATACACAGGGGGGGCACTGAAGCTTTCTTT; CDR3aa: CASSPIHRGGTEAFF
d_gene: TRBD1; abundance: .; v_gene: TRBV6-2/TRBV6-3; j_gene: TRBJ2-7; CDR3nt: TGTGCCAGCAGACGCTCACAGGGGGCCTCCTACGAGCAGTACTTC; CDR3aa: CASRRSQGASYEQYF